The 16 T cell receptor beta chains below all came from one sample that was sequenced in a study of T cell responses to AZD1222 COVID-19 vaccine. Libraries were prepared by immunoSEQ multiplex PCR; TCRdb keeps only in-frame clonotypes and omits some of them. Here the sample spans about 140,000 clones, more than 85% being singletons. This material consisted of peripheral blood, taken 28 days after the second AZD1222 dose. These receptors all stem from an adult who received the AZD1222 COVID-19 vaccine.

There are a few counts of this clone. The chain combines TRBV7-6 with TRBJ2-2, with 10 bases fitting TRBD2. The V and J ends lost 4 bases and 16 bases, in that order; junction bases with no gene match: 18. Germline CDR1 and CDR2: SGHVS and FNYEAQ. The CDR3 covers 16 residues. This chain's CDR3 is CASSSSGRASSFPPFF. The CDR3 coding sequence is TGTGCCAGCAGCTCAAGCGGGAGGGCCTCCTCCTTTCCCCCGTTTTTT.

V and J are TRBV7-8 and TRBJ1-2; D is unresolved. Deletions cut 3 bases from V and 5 bases from J, with 19 bases between. CDR1 and CDR2 (germline): SGHVS, FQNEAQ. The CDR3 spans 16 residues. CDR3 sequence reads: CASSLASGVGGYGYTF. CDR3 sequence (DNA): TGTGCCAGCAGCTTGGCGTCAGGTGTGGGCGGATATGGCTACACCTTC.

With respect to this clone: The same CDR3 arises from other DNA sequences in this sample as well. The rearrangement links TRBV9 to TRBJ1-1; no reliable D call. Germline-derived CDR1 and CDR2 are SGDLS and YYNGEE. The V end lost 0 bases, the J end lost 2 bases, and 5 bases lay between the germline ends. This CDR3 region has 13 residues. Here the CDR3 reads CASSVAGNTEAFF. The CDR3 DNA follows: TGTGCCAGCAGCGTAGCAGGTAACACTGAAGCTTTCTTT.

Here the CDR3 reads CASKSGPLYEQYF. The CDR3 DNA sequence: TGTGCCAGCAAATCAGGGCCCCTCTACGAGCAGTACTTC. The chain uses TRBV2 and TRBJ2-7; D is perhaps TRBD1 (5 bases). In germline, CDR1 is SNHLY, CDR2 FYNNEI. V lost 7 bases, J lost 3 bases, and 13 bases lay in between. The CDR3 has 13 residues.

The CDR3 nucleotides are TGTGCCAGCAGTGAAAACCTTGGTTCCGTGGTGGAAAAACTGTTTTTT. Translating gives CASSENLGSVVEKLFF. The gene calls are TRBV2 and TRBJ1-4; D not resolved. The ends were cut back, 2 bases at V and 8 bases at J, with 18 bases in the middle. CDR1 and CDR2 (germline): SNHLY, FYNNEI. This CDR3 region has 16 residues.

Points on this clone: At one end the junction does not follow the germline gene, possibly because of a read error. The chain combines TRBV5-1 with TRBJ2-5, with a weak D call TRBD2 (6 bases). Germline CDR1 reads SGHRS; CDR2 reads YFSETQ. This CDR3 spans 13 amino acids. The DNA for the CDR3 is TGCGCCAGCAGCTTTCCGGGAGAAGAAACCCAGTACTTC. This sequence encodes CASSFPGEETQYF. Together with reference TRBV5-1 and TRBJ2-5, the CDR3 gives the full variable domain: KAGVTQTPRYLIKTRGQQVTLSCSPISGHRSVSWYQQTPGQGLQFLFEYFSETQRNKGNFPGRFSGRQFSNSRSEMNVSTLELGDSALYLCASSFPGEETQYFGPGTRLLVL.

The chain is built from TRBV28 and TRBJ1-1; weak D call: TRBD1 (5 bases). The CDR3 runs to 16 residues. The germline V gene has CDR1 MDHEN and CDR2 SYDVKM. The V end was cut by 6 bases, the J end by 4 bases, with 21 bases between. The CDR3 reads CASSFGIRGGFTEAFF. As DNA, the CDR3 is TGTGCCAGCAGCTTTGGTATCCGGGGGGGATTCACTGAAGCTTTCTTT.

Turning to this clone: At the DNA level, this CDR3 is encoded by other sequences in the same sample as well. The rearrangement uses TRBV28 and TRBJ2-7; D remains unclear. The CDR3 extends over 11 amino acids. V lost 2 bases to trimming and J lost 3 bases, with 2 bases between them. Per germline, CDR1 MDHEN and CDR2 SYDVKM. CDR3 amino acids: CASSLRYEQYF. DNA of the CDR3: TGTGCCAGCAGTTTACGCTACGAGCAGTACTTC.

V and J are TRBV9 and TRBJ1-1, with unresolved D. There are 16 residues in the CDR3. V lost 0 bases and J lost 0, with 12 bases in between. Germline CDR1 reads SGDLS; CDR2 reads YYNGEE. DNA of the CDR3: TGTGCCAGCAGCGTAGGAGCCTCCGGCGTGAACACTGAAGCTTTCTTT. This encodes CASSVGASGVNTEAFF. Combining the CDR3 with reference TRBV9 and TRBJ1-1 gives the whole variable domain DSGVTQTPKHLITATGQRVTLRCSPRSGDLSVYWYQQSLDQGLQFLIQYYNGEERAKGNILERFSAQQFPDLHSELNLSSLELGDSALYFCASSVGASGVNTEAFFGQGTRLTVV.

The chain is built from TRBV10-3 and TRBJ2-3, with D possibly TRBD2 on 6 matching bases. Germline lookup yields CDR1 ENHRY and CDR2 SYGVKD. CDR3 length: 15 amino acids. V gave up 2 bases and J gave up 4 bases, with 13 bases separating them. This CDR3 reads CAISENFRGSDTQYF. CDR3 DNA sequence: TGTGCCATCAGTGAGAACTTCCGGGGGTCAGATACGCAGTATTTT.

The genes are TRBV7-2 and TRBJ2-1; 11 bases match TRBD2. The length of the CDR3 is 15 residues. Germline V gene sequence: CDR1 SGHTA, CDR2 FQGNSA. The junction had 11 bases not matched to a gene; V was cut back by 7 bases and J by 9 bases. For the CDR3, the DNA is TGTGCCAGCAATGGGGGGGGGACTAGCGGTCGTGAGCAGTTCTTC. This gives the protein CASNGGGTSGREQFF.

This rearrangement joins TRBV19 to TRBJ1-5; a weak D match, TRBD1 (5 bases). V shed 0 bases and J shed 5 bases, with 8 bases lying between them. The CDR3 runs 14 residues. Germline loops: CDR1 LNHDA, CDR2 SQIVND (reference sequence). The CDR3 DNA is TGTGCCAGTAGTATAGACAGGGAAGATCAGCCCCAGCATTTT. Amino acids: CASSIDREDQPQHF.

V gene TRBV28 combines with J gene TRBJ1-3; the D is unclear. Deletions cut 10 bases from V and 5 bases from J, with 21 bases between. This CDR3 region has 15 residues. Germline CDR1 MDHEN, CDR2 SYDVKM. The CDR3 DNA reads as TGTGCCACCTACGCGGCGGGTTTGGTCAGAAACACCATATATTTT. It translates to CATYAAGLVRNTIYF.

The chain employs TRBV29-1 and TRBJ2-5, with D unresolved. This CDR3 has 14 residues. The V and J ends lost 3 bases and 0 bases respectively, with 11 bases between them. Germline lookup yields CDR1 SQVTM and CDR2 ANQGSEA. This chain's CDR3 is CSVESGRNQETQYF. CDR3 in DNA: TGCAGCGTTGAGTCCGGCAGAAACCAAGAGACCCAGTACTTC.

The V gene is TRBV4-3, the J gene TRBJ2-7, with a weak D call TRBD1 (6 bases). Germline CDR1 LGHNA, CDR2 YSLEER. The CDR3 is made up of 15 amino acids. Trimming took 1 base from V and 3 from J, leaving 13 bases between them. CDR3: CASSQGPGHNYEQYF. The CDR3 nucleotides are TGCGCCAGCAGCCAAGGACCGGGACATAACTACGAGCAGTACTTC.

This chain joins TRBV19 and TRBJ2-2; weak D call: TRBD1 (5 bases). Trimming left V 3 bases short and J 4 bases short, with 15 bases between. This CDR3 comprises 16 residues. Germline CDR1 reads LNHDA; CDR2 reads SQIVND (reference sequence). The CDR3 loop reads CASSMLRGQSTGELFF. As DNA, the CDR3 is TGTGCCAGTAGTATGCTTAGAGGACAATCCACCGGGGAGCTGTTTTTT.